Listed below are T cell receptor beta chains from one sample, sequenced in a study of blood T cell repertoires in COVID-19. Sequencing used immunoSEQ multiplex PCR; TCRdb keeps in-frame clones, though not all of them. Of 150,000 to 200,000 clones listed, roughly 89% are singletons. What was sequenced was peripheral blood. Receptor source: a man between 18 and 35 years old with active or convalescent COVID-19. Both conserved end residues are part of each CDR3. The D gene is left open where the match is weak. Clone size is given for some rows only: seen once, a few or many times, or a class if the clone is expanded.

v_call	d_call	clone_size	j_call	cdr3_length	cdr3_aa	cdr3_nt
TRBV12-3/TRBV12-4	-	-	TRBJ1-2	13	CATSGGGNYGYTF	TGTGCCACCTCAGGCGGGGGTAACTATGGCTACACCTTC
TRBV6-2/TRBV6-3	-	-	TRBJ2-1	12	CASSPDDSEQFF	TGTGCCAGCAGCCCGGACGACAGTGAGCAGTTCTTC
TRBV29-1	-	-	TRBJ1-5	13	CSAQTGGGQPQHF	TGCAGCGCCCAGACGGGGGGTGGCCAGCCCCAGCATTTT
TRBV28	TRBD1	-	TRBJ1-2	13	CASKGQGHYGYTF	TGTGCCAGCAAAGGACAGGGGCACTATGGCTACACCTTC
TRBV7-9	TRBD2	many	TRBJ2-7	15	CASSLGLAEAYEQYF	TGTGCCAGCAGCTTAGGGCTAGCGGAGGCCTACGAGCAGTACTTC
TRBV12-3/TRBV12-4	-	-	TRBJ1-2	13	CASSFDRLYGYTF	TGTGCCAGCAGCTTCGACAGGCTCTATGGCTACACCTTC
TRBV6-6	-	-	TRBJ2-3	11	CASSYPDTQYF	TGTGCCAGCAGTTACCCGGATACGCAGTATTTT
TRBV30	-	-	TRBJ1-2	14	CAWAAVRVRNGYTF	TGTGCCTGGGCTGCCGTGAGGGTAAGGAATGGCTACACCTTC
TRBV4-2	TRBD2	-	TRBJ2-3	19	CASSQEEELAGVWTDTQYF	TGTGCCAGCAGCCAAGAGGAGGAACTAGCGGGAGTGTGGACAGATACGCAGTATTTT
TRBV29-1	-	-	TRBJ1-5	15	CSVFVQGDSNQPQHF	TGCAGCGTTTTCGTACAGGGTGATAGCAATCAGCCCCAGCATTTT
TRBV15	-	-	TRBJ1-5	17	CATSRGVGGPQNQPQHF	TGTGCCACCAGCAGAGGGGTCGGGGGGCCTCAGAATCAGCCCCAGCATTTT
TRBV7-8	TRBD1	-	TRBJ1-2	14	CASSRSGGNYGYTF	TGTGCCAGCAGCCGATCAGGGGGCAACTATGGCTACACCTTC
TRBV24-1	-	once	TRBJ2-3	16	CATSDNVSPGGDTQYF	TGTGCCACCAGTGATAATGTCTCCCCTGGAGGAGATACGCAGTATTTT
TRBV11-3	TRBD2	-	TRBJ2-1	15	CASSLVAGVGNEQFF	TGTGCCAGCAGCTTAGTAGCGGGAGTAGGGAATGAGCAGTTCTTC
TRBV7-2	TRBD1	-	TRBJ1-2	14	CASSYGTGKDGYTF	TGTGCCAGCAGCTACGGGACAGGGAAGGATGGCTACACCTTC
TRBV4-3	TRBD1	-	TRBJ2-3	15	CASSWDRFSTDTQYF	TGCGCCAGCAGCTGGGACAGGTTCAGCACAGATACGCAGTATTTT
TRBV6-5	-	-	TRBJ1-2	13	CASRSQTVYGYTF	TGTGCCAGCAGAAGCCAAACGGTCTATGGCTACACCTTC